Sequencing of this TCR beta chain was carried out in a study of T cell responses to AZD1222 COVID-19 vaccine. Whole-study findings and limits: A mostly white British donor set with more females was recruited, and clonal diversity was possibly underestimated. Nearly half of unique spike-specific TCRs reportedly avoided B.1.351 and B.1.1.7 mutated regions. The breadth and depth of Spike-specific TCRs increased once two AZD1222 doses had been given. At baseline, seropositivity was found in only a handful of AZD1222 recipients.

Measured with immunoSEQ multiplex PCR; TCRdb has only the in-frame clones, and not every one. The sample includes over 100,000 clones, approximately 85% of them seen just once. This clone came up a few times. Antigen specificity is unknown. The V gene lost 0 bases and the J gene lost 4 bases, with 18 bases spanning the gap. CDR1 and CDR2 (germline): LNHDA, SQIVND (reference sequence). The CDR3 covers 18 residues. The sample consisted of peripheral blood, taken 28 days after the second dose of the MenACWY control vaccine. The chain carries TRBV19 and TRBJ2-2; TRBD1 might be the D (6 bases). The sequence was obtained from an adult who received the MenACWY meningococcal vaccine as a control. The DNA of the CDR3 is TGTGCCAGTAGTATAGATCTAACCTTTCCACAGGGCACCGGGGAGCTGTTTTTT. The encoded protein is CASSIDLTFPQGTGELFF.